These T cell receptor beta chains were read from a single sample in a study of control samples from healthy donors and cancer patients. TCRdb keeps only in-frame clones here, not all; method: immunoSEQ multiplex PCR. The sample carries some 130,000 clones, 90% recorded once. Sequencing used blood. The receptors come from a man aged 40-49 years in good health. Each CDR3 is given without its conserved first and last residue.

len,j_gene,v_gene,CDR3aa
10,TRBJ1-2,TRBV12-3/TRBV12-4,ASSLVGEGYT
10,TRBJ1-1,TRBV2,ASSEVWGKAF
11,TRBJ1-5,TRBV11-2,ASSGLDHQPQH
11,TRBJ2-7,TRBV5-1,ASSLTGYNEQY
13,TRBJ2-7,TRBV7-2,ASSLDPYGTYEQY
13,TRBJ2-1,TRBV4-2,ASSQTMGGEGEQF
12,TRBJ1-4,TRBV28,ASSHGQINEKLF
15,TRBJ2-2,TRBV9,ASSVGRGGVDTGELF
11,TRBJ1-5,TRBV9,ASSVVLGQPQH
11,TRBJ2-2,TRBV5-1,ASSPTISGELF
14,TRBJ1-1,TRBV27,ASSPTGRRWNTEAF
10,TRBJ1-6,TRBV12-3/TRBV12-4,ASSLSTSALH
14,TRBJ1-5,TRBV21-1,ASSPGTEYSNQPQH
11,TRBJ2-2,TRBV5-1,ASSFRDTGELF
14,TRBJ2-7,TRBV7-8,ASSPRLAGLVHEQY
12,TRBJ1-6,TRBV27,ASSFTGPNSPLH
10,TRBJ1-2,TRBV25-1,ASSDGRYGYT
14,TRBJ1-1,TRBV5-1,ASSLDREALNTEAF
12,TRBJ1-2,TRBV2,ASSYRGRGEGYT
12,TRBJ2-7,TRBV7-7,ASSLGGPSYEQY
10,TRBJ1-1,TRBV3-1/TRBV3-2,ASSQEEGEAF
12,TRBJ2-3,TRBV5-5,ASGHLDRTDTQY
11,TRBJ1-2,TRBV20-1,SASSGAGYGYT
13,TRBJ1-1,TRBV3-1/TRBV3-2,ASSPSWALNTEAF
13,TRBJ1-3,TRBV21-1,ASSAKQGAGNTIY
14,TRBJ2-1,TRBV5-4,ASSPPGIQGRNEQF
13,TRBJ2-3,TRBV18,ASSPPSGGTDTQY
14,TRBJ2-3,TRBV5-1,ASSLGNAASTDTQY
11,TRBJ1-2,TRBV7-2,ASSLNRGYGYT
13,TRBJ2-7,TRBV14,ASSQWTGASYEQY
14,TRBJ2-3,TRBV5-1,ASSRTSAGTPDTQY
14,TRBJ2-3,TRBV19,ASSIDAWTSTDTQY
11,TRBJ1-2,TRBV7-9,ASSFLGNYGYT
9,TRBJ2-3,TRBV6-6,ASLRTDTQY
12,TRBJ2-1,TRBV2,ASSGLAGGNEQF
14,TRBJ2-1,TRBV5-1,ASSVGTSNPGDEQF
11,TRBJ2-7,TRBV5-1,ASSLGTANEQY
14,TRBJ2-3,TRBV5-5,ASSMGDRGWADTQY
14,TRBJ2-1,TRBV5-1,ASSLEGGYSHNEQF
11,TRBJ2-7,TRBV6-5,ASSYSGAYEQY
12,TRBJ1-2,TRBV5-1,ASSLTGGGDGYT
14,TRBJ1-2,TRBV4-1,ASSQARDRASYGYT
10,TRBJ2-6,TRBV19,ASSIFGGVLT
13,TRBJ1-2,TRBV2,ASRRDGDIVLGYT
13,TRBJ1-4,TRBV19,ASSTPGQGNEKLF
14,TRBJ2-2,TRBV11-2,ASSPLAGGPTGELF